Presented here are 22 T cell receptor beta chains from one specimen sequenced in a study of CD8 T cells in Susac syndrome. About 0.45 to 1 ug RNA was reverse transcribed with random hexamers. MiXCR was run by TCRdb on the immunoSEQ multiplex PCR reads, yielding one entry per CDR3 protein. The sample has 150,000 to 200,000 distinct CDR3 sequences, approximately 95% seen once. The material sequenced was CD4+ T cells from PBMCs. The receptors come from a human donor with multiple sclerosis.

The chain has TRBV2 and TRBJ1-1; no clear D. Trimming took 10 bases from V and 3 from J, leaving 15 bases between them. CDR3 length: 13 amino acids. Germline V lookup: CDR1 SNHLY, CDR2 FYNNEI. Here the CDR3 reads CAKDDDRDTEAFF. The DNA for the CDR3 is TGTGCCAAAGATGACGACCGGGACACTGAAGCTTTCTTT.

The CDR3, as DNA: TGTGCCAGCAGCCGGGACAGGGGAGCTTCCGGGGGTCGGGAGACCCAGTACTTC. Residues: CASSRDRGASGGRETQYF. The chain couples TRBV2 to TRBJ2-5; TRBD1 matches at 10 bases. The CDR3 sequence is 18 residues long. Looked up from germline, CDR1 is SNHLY and CDR2 is FYNNEI. V was pared by 6 bases and J by 5 bases, with 18 bases of the junction left unmatched.

This chain uses TRBV25-1 with TRBJ2-3, with 9 positions matching TRBD2. The CDR3 has 15 amino acids. CDR1 is MGHDK, CDR2 SYGVNS, per germline. J gave up 2 bases and V 3 bases, and 3 bases lay outside the gene matches. This CDR3 is CASSDLAGYTDTQYF. In DNA form, the CDR3 reads TGTGCCAGCAGTGACCTAGCGGGATACACAGATACGCAGTATTTT.

The V call is TRBV3-1, the J call TRBJ2-7; no clear D gene. V lost 1 base, J lost 2 bases, and 6 bases lay in between. This CDR3 has 13 amino acids. Germline V CDR1 and CDR2: LGHDT, YNNKEL (reference sequence). CDR3 in amino acids: CASSQGPPYEQYF. CDR3 sequence (DNA): TGTGCCAGCAGCCAAGGACCTCCCTACGAGCAGTACTTC.

V gene TRBV30 combines with J gene TRBJ2-1; D remains unclear. The length of the CDR3 is 9 residues. CDR1 is GTSNPN, CDR2 SVGIG, per germline (reference sequence). V was clipped by 3 bases and J by 8 bases, with 2 bases between them. The CDR3 region has the DNA TGTGCCTGGAGGGATGAGCAGTTCTTC. Protein: CAWRDEQFF.

J is TRBJ1-1 and V is TRBV7-8, with 8 bases lining up with TRBD1. The CDR3 has 14 residues. The V gene's germline CDR1 is SGHVS and CDR2 FQNEAQ. Losses at the gene ends were 4 bases for V and 3 bases for J; bases not matched to a gene: 4. The CDR3 DNA reads as TGTGCCAGCAGCTATGCGACAGGGGACACTGAAGCTTTCTTT. This gives the protein CASSYATGDTEAFF.

The CDR3 spells CARGLAGDNEQFF. In DNA, the CDR3 is TGTGCCAGGGGACTAGCGGGCGACAATGAGCAGTTCTTC. The chain recombines TRBV2 with TRBJ2-1, with 12 bases that match TRBD2. This CDR3 region has 13 residues. The germline CDR1 and CDR2 sequences are SNHLY and FYNNEI. The ends lost 9 bases at V and 5 bases at J; junction bases unmatched: 2.

The V and J genes are TRBV24-1 and TRBJ1-2, with 9 positions matching TRBD1. The V and J ends lost 4 bases and 4 bases, in that order; junction bases with no gene match: 6. The CDR3 contains 15 residues. Germline CDR1 is KGHDR and CDR2 is SFDVKD. The DNA for the CDR3 is TGTGCCACCAGTGACTCTGGACAGGGGACCTATGGCTACACCTTC. Protein: CATSDSGQGTYGYTF.

The genes are TRBV18 and TRBJ2-1; 10 bases line up with TRBD1. The germline CDR1 and CDR2 sequences are KGHSH and LQKENI. The CDR3 consists of 13 residues. V lost 6 bases, J lost 8 bases, and 4 bases stayed unmatched. CDR3 in amino acids: CASSLGQGDEQFF. In DNA, the CDR3 is TGTGCCAGCTCGCTTGGACAGGGGGATGAGCAGTTCTTC.

The chain joins TRBV28 to TRBJ1-1; TRBD1 agrees at 10 bases. This CDR3 region has 17 residues. Germline values: CDR1 MDHEN, CDR2 SYDVKM. V was pared by 2 bases and J by 0 bases, with 6 bases of the junction left unmatched. The CDR3 region has the DNA TGTGCCAGCAGTTTAATACAGGGACAGGGGATGAACACTGAAGCTTTCTTT. Residues: CASSLIQGQGMNTEAFF.

The CDR3 is CSARGTSGGAGEQYF. The CDR3 region has the DNA TGCAGTGCTAGGGGGACTAGCGGAGGGGCAGGGGAGCAGTACTTC. The J gene is TRBJ2-7, the V gene TRBV20-1; 11 positions match TRBD2. The CDR3 is 15 residues long. V shed 3 bases and J 7 bases; nucleotides not matched to a gene: 11. Germline V lookup: CDR1 DFQATT, CDR2 SNEGSKA (reference sequence).

V and J are TRBV11-2 and TRBJ2-7, with unresolved D. Trimming left V 1 base short and J 0 bases short, with 7 bases between. Germline-derived CDR1 and CDR2 are SGHAT and FQNNGV. The CDR3 runs to 14 residues. CDR3 amino acids: CASSLAQFSYEQYF. The DNA of the CDR3 is TGTGCCAGCAGCTTAGCCCAGTTCTCCTACGAGCAGTACTTC. Drawing the rest from reference TRBV11-2 and TRBJ2-7, the complete variable domain is EAGVAQSPRYKIIEKRQSVAFWCNPISGHATLYWYQQILGQGPKLLIQFQNNGVVDDSQLPKDRFSAERLKGVDSTLKIQPAKLEDSAVYLCASSLAQFSYEQYFGPGTRLTVT.

The rearrangement links TRBV3-1 to TRBJ2-1; 11 bases are a match to TRBD2. With V trimmed by 2 bases and J by 6 bases, 9 bases remained unmatched. Germline CDR1 is LGHDT and CDR2 is YNNKEL (reference sequence). The CDR3 sequence is 17 residues long. The CDR3: CASSQIRRLAGINEQFF. CDR3 DNA sequence: TGTGCCAGCAGCCAAATCAGGCGACTAGCGGGAATCAATGAGCAGTTCTTC.

The gene calls are TRBV7-9 and TRBJ2-2; 8 nucleotides match TRBD1. CDR3 size: 14 residues. Per the germline V gene, CDR1 is SEHNR and CDR2 is FQNEAQ (reference sequence). After removal of 5 bases from V and 4 bases from J, the junction contained 3 bases not matched to a gene. CDR3 loop: CASSGDRLTGELFF. The DNA of the CDR3 is TGTGCCAGCAGCGGGGACAGGCTCACCGGGGAGCTGTTTTTT.

The chain is built from TRBV23-1 and TRBJ2-3; TRBD1 agrees at 9 bases. TRBV23-1 is an open reading frame whose function is uncertain. V trimming: 10 bases; J trimming: 7 bases; junction bases outside the gene matches: 18. The CDR3 loop spans 16 amino acids. CDR3 region: CATPEPRKQGAYTQYF. The CDR3 DNA follows: TGCGCCACCCCTGAACCACGGAAACAGGGGGCATATACGCAGTATTTT.

CDR3 nucleotide sequence: TGTGCCAGCAGTCTAGGGGACAGCGTTAAGAAGGGGACCCAGTACTTC. Translation gives CASSLGDSVKKGTQYF. This chain links TRBV2 with TRBJ2-5; 7 bases align to TRBD1. Trimming at V came to 5 bases and at J to 7 bases, leaving 16 bases not matched to a gene. There are 16 residues in the CDR3. From germline, CDR1 is SNHLY and CDR2 FYNNEI.

The chain recombines TRBV3-1 with TRBJ1-4; 9 bases are shared with TRBD1. Trimming at V came to 3 bases and at J to 8 bases, leaving 4 bases not matched to a gene. In germline, CDR1 is LGHDT, CDR2 YNNKEL (reference sequence). The CDR3 contains 14 residues. DNA for the CDR3: TGTGCCAGCAGCCACCCGGGACAGGGAGAAAAACTGTTTTTT. Translated: CASSHPGQGEKLFF.

This sequence joins TRBV30 and TRBJ1-1, with 7 positions matching TRBD1. Per the germline V gene, CDR1 is GTSNPN and CDR2 is SVGIG (reference sequence). The CDR3 totals 17 residues. Trimming at V came to 1 base and at J to 1 base, leaving 12 bases not matched to a gene. The CDR3 nucleotides read TGTGCCTGGAGTGGGGGCAGGGGGTTATGGGCGAACACTGAAGCTTTCTTT. Translating it yields CAWSGGRGLWANTEAFF. Supplemented by reference TRBV30 and TRBJ1-1, the full variable domain reads SQTIHQWPATLVQPVGSPLSLECTVEGTSNPNLYWYRQAAGRGLQLLFYSVGIGQISSEVPQNLSASRPQDRQFILSSKKLLLSDSGFYLCAWSGGRGLWANTEAFFGQGTRLTVV.

The rearrangement uses TRBV29-1 and TRBJ2-2; D is possibly TRBD1 (5 bases). Germline assignment: CDR1 SQVTM and CDR2 ANQGSEA. V lost 4 bases and J 2 bases, leaving 8 bases between the germline ends. The length of the CDR3 is 13 residues. The CDR3 sequence: CSVARDNTGELFF. CDR3 nucleotide sequence: TGCAGCGTTGCCAGGGATAACACCGGGGAGCTGTTTTTT.

The chain carries TRBV4-1 and TRBJ2-5; D unclear. CDR3 length equals 14 residues. Trimming removed 0 bases from V and 2 bases from J, with 7 bases in between. CDR1 and CDR2 (germline): MGHRA, YSYEKL. The CDR3 DNA reads as TGCGCCAGCAGCCAAGAGTCGCAGCAAGAGACCCAGTACTTC. Translating it yields CASSQESQQETQYF.

This sequence joins TRBV25-1 and TRBJ1-2; no firm D call. The CDR3 extends over 15 amino acids. Germline CDR1 and CDR2: MGHDK and SYGVNS. V was clipped by 5 bases and J by 3 bases, with 16 bases between them. CDR3 in amino acids: CASSPGPPRHYGYTF. The CDR3 bases are TGTGCCAGCAGTCCCGGGCCCCCGCGTCACTATGGCTACACCTTC.

The chain has TRBV6-1 and TRBJ2-5, with D tentatively TRBD1 or TRBD2 (5 bases each). Trimming took off 2 bases at V and 5 bases at J, with 12 bases between the two ends. The CDR3 is 14 residues long. CDR1 and CDR2 from the germline V gene are MNHNS and SASEGT. CDR3 in DNA: TGTGCCAGCAGTGAACTGGGGGTAGGTGAGACCCAGTACTTC. This codes for CASSELGVGETQYF.